The sequence of this TCR beta chain was determined in a study of blood T cell repertoires in COVID-19 (dated by TCRdb to between 2020 and 2021). In terms of the full investigation: Samples from collaborators originated in the United States, Italy and Spain and spanned both the acute and convalescent phases of COVID-19. The samples were drawn from two sources: the first 160 participants of the ongoing ImmuneRACE study, and 950 to 1,500 subjects contributed by 6 global collaborators. The repertoires were made available in a free public database intended to serve as a resource for research on the immune response to SARS-CoV-2. A de-identified subject ID, COVID-19 status, age in years and sex were almost always included in the sample metadata. Where available, HLA class I and class II types were taken from metadata supplied by the sample provider and were not determined by assay-based typing. The prospective study material was composed of cDNA or gDNA derived from T cells, B-cell-depleted T cells, or PBMCs. Deeply sampled blood TCRbeta repertoires from subjects exposed to, actively infected with, or recovered from COVID-19 were included in the dataset.

TCRbeta CDR3 regions were amplified from genomic DNA using the immunoSEQ Assay, a bias-controlled multiplex PCR. The study's processing was this. Within the assay, amplification of reference gene primers was used to estimate how many nucleated cells each sample contained. To quantify the absolute abundance of each unique TCRbeta CDR3 rearrangement, sequence reads were collapsed and filtered. For each sample, productive Simpson clonality was calculated as the square root of Simpson's diversity index over productive rearrangements. Drawn from immuneACCESS, this table holds only the in-frame rearrangements with V and J called that TCRdb kept. Clones are partly lost; checked studies trace under half to an unresolved V gene and leave the rest unexplained. The V and J calls and clone size were taken over from that table, and D and trimming were inferred from the DNA. This sample gives 90,000 or so clones in total; 65% to 90% of them show up just once. The ten largest make up about 4% of the sample.

A distance of 5 bases separates the germline ends of V and J, which lose 2 bases and 5 bases respectively. The CDR3 covers 12 residues, taking in both the cysteine and the phenylalanine. The retained sequence is limited to the CDR3, 36 bases, with the frame set at the first base. The germline V gene yields MNHEY for CDR1 and SVGAGI for CDR2. Concerning this clone itself: Its antigen target is currently unknown. Base qualities are missing; no much larger clone stands one base away.

Results the study describes overall, beyond this receptor: The quantity of clinical and demographic metadata differed by source and by participant and was supplied without curation.

Collaborating institutions collected whole blood in K2EDTA tubes following their own protocols. For TCRbeta analysis, collaborators shipped samples in one of three forms: frozen whole blood, isolated PBMCs, or DNA extracted from either of those sample types. The chain uses TRBV6-5 and TRBJ2-3, with TRBD2 as a weak D call on 5 bases. Sequenced material: peripheral blood. This receptor was obtained from a man between 60 and 75 years old with acute or convalescent COVID-19. DNA sequence: TGTGCCAGCAGTTACGAGGGAGATACGCAGTATTTT. It translates to CASSYEGDTQYF.